Listed here are 29 T cell receptor beta chains from one sample, sequenced in a study of T cells in Graves' hyperthyroidism and ophthalmopathy. Using RNA transcripts as the source, TCR beta CDR3 regions were amplified. TCR CDR3 regions were first amplified by RT-PCR with HTBI primers. TCRdb itself ran the multiplex PCR reads through MiXCR, one entry per CDR3 protein. Seen here are about 350,000 distinct CDR3 sequences, about 15% observed once, and the top ten hold approximately 23%. The sequencing input was blood. These receptors all come from a woman in her twenties or thirties with Graves' hyperthyroidism.

This clonotype has at least ten counts. The chain combines TRBV19 with TRBJ2-7, with a weak D call TRBD2 (7 bases). V was cut by 5 bases and J by 6 bases, with 20 bases left in between. The CDR3 contains 15 residues. Germline V lookup: CDR1 LNHDA, CDR2 SQIVND (reference sequence). DNA of the CDR3: TGTGCCAGTAGTGCTAAGGGGGGGCGAACGGGCGAGCAGTACTTC. This sequence encodes CASSAKGGRTGEQYF.

This clonotype was counted at least ten times. The V and J genes are TRBV6-5 and TRBJ2-7, with D unclear. Germline-derived CDR1 and CDR2 are MNHEY and SVGAGI. V dropped 3 bases and J dropped 3 bases, with 15 bases sitting between them. The CDR3 has 15 amino acids. CDR3 DNA: TGTGCCAGCAGTTATCTCTCCAGAGGTTTCTACGAGCAGTACTTC. As protein: CASSYLSRGFYEQYF.

The V call is TRBV24-1, the J call TRBJ2-5; D is possibly TRBD2 (6 bases). Deletions cut 1 base from V and 4 bases from J, with 12 bases between. Germline assignment: CDR1 KGHDR and CDR2 SFDVKD. CDR3 length equals 15 residues. The CDR3, as DNA: TGTGCCACCAGTGATTTCGGGGGTCGAGTAGAGACCCAGTACTTC. Protein product: CATSDFGGRVETQYF.

The rearrangement uses TRBV28 and TRBJ2-1, with 9 bases that match TRBD2. Per germline, CDR1 MDHEN and CDR2 SYDVKM. Trimming removed 2 bases from V and 2 bases from J; junction bases left unmatched: 4. The CDR3 runs 16 residues. Written as DNA, the CDR3 is TGTGCCAGCAGTTTACAGGGCGGGAGGGCCTACAATGAGCAGTTCTTC. Protein product: CASSLQGGRAYNEQFF.

This clonotype was seen more than once but under ten times. V usage is TRBV15 and J usage is TRBJ2-1, with no clear D. Germline V gene sequence: CDR1 LNHNV, CDR2 YYDKDF (reference sequence). CDR3 length equals 16 residues. Trimming took 1 base from V and 0 from J, leaving 10 bases between them. The CDR3 here is CATSRADLGSYNEQFF. For the CDR3, the DNA is TGTGCCACCAGCAGAGCGGACCTAGGCTCCTACAATGAGCAGTTCTTC.

Ten or more counts support this clonotype. V usage is TRBV11-2 and J usage is TRBJ2-2, with D unresolved. The V end was cut by 4 bases, the J end by 6 bases, with 6 bases between. The CDR3 length is 12 residues. Germline V gene data show CDR1 as SGHAT and CDR2 as FQNNGV. The CDR3: CASSWRAGELFF. CDR3 bases: TGTGCCAGCAGCTGGCGAGCCGGGGAGCTGTTTTTT.

Concerning this clonotype: A much larger clone lies one base from this, so it may be a read error. The DNA of the CDR3 is TGTGCCAGCAGCATTGGGGGTATGTACTATGAGCAGTTCTTC. Encoded protein: CASSIGGMYYEQFF. This chain joins TRBV11-2 and TRBJ2-1; D might be TRBD1 or TRBD2, each matching 5 bases. Germline CDR1 reads SGHAT; CDR2 reads FQNNGV. The ends were cut back, 5 bases at V and 8 bases at J, with 16 bases in the middle. This CDR3 is 14 amino acids long. Full variable domain (remainder filled in from reference TRBV11-2 and TRBJ2-1): EAGVAQSPRYKIIEKRQSVAFWCNPISGHATLYWYQQILGQGPKLLIQFQNNGVVDDSQLPKDRFSAERLKGVDSTLKIQPAKLEDSAVYLCASSIGGMYYEQFFGPGTRLTVL.

This chain connects TRBV29-1 to TRBJ1-2; possibly TRBD1 for D (6 bases). Germline V gene lookup returns CDR1 SQVTM and CDR2 ANQGSEA. Deletions cut 2 bases from V and 8 bases from J, with 21 bases between. This CDR3 is built from 15 residues. Here the CDR3 reads CSVERGVVAGDGYTF. CDR3 nucleotide sequence: TGCAGCGTTGAACGAGGTGTGGTAGCAGGGGACGGCTACACCTTC.

The chain combines TRBV20-1 with TRBJ1-5; no firm D call. Trimming removed 2 bases from V and 6 bases from J, with 29 bases in between. The germline gives CDR1 DFQATT, CDR2 SNEGSKA (reference sequence). The CDR3 is 19 residues long. The CDR3 loop is CSARSSGGLTIPELQPQHF. The CDR3 DNA sequence: TGCAGTGCTAGATCTTCGGGCGGATTGACAATCCCCGAACTTCAGCCCCAGCATTTT.

This clonotype has at least ten counts. This chain uses TRBV7-2 with TRBJ1-1; D ambiguous. The CDR3 runs 14 residues. Germline CDR1 is SGHTA and CDR2 is FQGNSA. Deletions cut 3 bases from V and 10 bases from J, with 18 bases between. CDR3 protein: CASSFGSLSAGAFF. The CDR3 DNA is TGTGCCAGCAGCTTCGGGTCCCTCAGTGCGGGAGCTTTCTTT.

The chain joins TRBV9 to TRBJ2-7; D perhaps matches TRBD2 (6 bases). Germline V CDR1 and CDR2: SGDLS, YYNGEE. The CDR3 runs to 15 residues. The V end lost 3 bases, the J end lost 4 bases, and 17 bases lay between the germline ends. The CDR3 is CASSANTGGEYEQYF. The CDR3 bases are TGTGCCAGCAGCGCCAACACCGGCGGGGAATACGAGCAGTACTTC.

In this sample, this clonotype turned up a few times. The V gene is TRBV5-4, the J gene TRBJ2-1, with a possible D match to TRBD1 (5 bases). The CDR3 covers 14 residues. The germline gives CDR1 SGHNT, CDR2 YYREEE (reference sequence). V gave up 0 bases and J gave up 2 bases, with 6 bases separating them. This CDR3 is CASSLGQPYNEQFF. CDR3 coding DNA: TGTGCCAGCAGCTTGGGACAGCCCTACAATGAGCAGTTCTTC.

This clonotype showed up many times. This chain connects TRBV28 to TRBJ2-7; TRBD1 aligns across 8 bases. V shed 7 bases and J 2 bases; nucleotides not matched to a gene: 10. Looked up from germline, CDR1 is MDHEN and CDR2 is SYDVKM. The CDR3 consists of 15 residues. In DNA, the CDR3 is TGTGCCAGCATACCGGGGCAGGGGGCAACCTACGAGCAGTACTTC. This codes for CASIPGQGATYEQYF.

This clonotype was recorded many times. This chain links TRBV2 with TRBJ2-2; 11 positions match TRBD1. CDR3 size: 18 residues. Losses at the gene ends were 4 bases for V and 6 bases for J; bases not matched to a gene: 13. Germline V lookup: CDR1 SNHLY, CDR2 FYNNEI. The CDR3 coding sequence is TGTGCCAGCAGTGGGACAGGGGGCCCTTCCTCGGTGGCCGGGGAGCTGTTTTTT. Residues: CASSGTGGPSSVAGELFF.

This clonotype appeared many times. This chain connects TRBV11-1 to TRBJ2-7, with 7 bases aligning to TRBD1. Germline-derived CDR1 and CDR2 are SGHAT and FQDESV (reference sequence). The CDR3 is made up of 14 amino acids. Trimming took 5 bases from V and 6 from J; bases not matched to a gene: 10. The CDR3 DNA reads TGTGCCAGCAGCCTCCTCCTGACAGGGCCCGAGCAGTACTTC. Translated: CASSLLLTGPEQYF.

This clonotype was seen repeatedly, ten times or more. The chain carries TRBV24-1 and TRBJ2-5, with 7 bases aligning to TRBD2. CDR1 and CDR2 (germline): KGHDR, SFDVKD. The CDR3 extends over 14 amino acids. V shed 4 bases, J shed 2 bases, and the junction held 3 bases outside the gene matches. Here the CDR3 DNA reads TGTGCCACCAGTGAGAGCGGGGCACAAGAGACCCAGTACTTC. Its protein product is CATSESGAQETQYF.

The sample holds a few counts of this clonotype. The rearrangement joins TRBV28 to TRBJ2-6; TRBD1 matches 8 bases. CDR3 length: 17 amino acids. J lost 1 base, V lost 7 bases, and 9 bases had no gene match. The V gene's germline CDR1 is MDHEN and CDR2 SYDVKM. CDR3 protein: CASKSQGARSGANVLTF. CDR3 sequence (DNA): TGTGCCAGCAAAAGTCAGGGGGCTCGGTCTGGGGCCAACGTCCTGACTTTC.

This clonotype was counted many times. The DNA of the CDR3 is TGCAGTGCTAGTGGAGGGGGGGGCAAGGAGACCCAGTACTTC. It codes for CSASGGGGKETQYF. The rearrangement joins TRBV20-1 to TRBJ2-5, with TRBD2 as a possible D gene (7 bases). The CDR3 totals 14 residues. Trimming shortened V by 3 bases and J by 5 bases, and 16 bases separated the two germline ends. Germline assignment: CDR1 DFQATT and CDR2 SNEGSKA (reference sequence).

This clonotype was recorded many times. The gene calls are TRBV20-1 and TRBJ2-4, with D uncertain. V gave up 1 base and J gave up 1 base, with 11 bases separating them. CDR1 is DFQATT and CDR2 is SNEGSKA in the germline V gene (reference sequence). The CDR3 is made up of 15 amino acids. The CDR3 is CSARARRAAKNIQYF. The CDR3 DNA reads TGCAGTGCTAGAGCGAGACGGGCTGCCAAAAACATTCAGTACTTC.

At least ten counts were recorded for this clonotype. The J gene is TRBJ2-7, the V gene TRBV2; 8 bases map to TRBD1. The ends lost 7 bases at V and 4 bases at J; junction bases unmatched: 6. The germline V gene encodes CDR1 SNHLY and CDR2 FYNNEI. The CDR3 covers 13 residues. The CDR3 sequence: CASKQGARYEQYF. The CDR3 coding sequence is TGTGCCAGCAAGCAGGGGGCAAGGTACGAGCAGTACTTC.

This clonotype was observed many times. The chain joins TRBV12-3 or TRBV12-4 to TRBJ1-5; unclear D gene. Trimming took off 6 bases at V and 4 bases at J, with 10 bases between the two ends. CDR3 length: 13 residues. The DNA of the CDR3 is TGTGCCAGCAGCCATGGCAGTAATCAGCCCCAGCATTTT. Translation gives CASSHGSNQPQHF.

Only a few counts were recorded for this clonotype. The rearrangement links TRBV14 to TRBJ1-5; 8 positions match TRBD1. The V gene end was trimmed by 0 bases and the J gene end by 3 bases; junction bases not matched to a gene: 7. Germline CDR1 is SGHDN and CDR2 is FVKESK. The CDR3 is 17 residues long. The CDR3 region has the DNA TGTGCCAGCAGCCAAGATTTCCACAGGGGGAACAATCAGCCCCAGCATTTT. It translates to CASSQDFHRGNNQPQHF. The complete variable domain, with remaining parts taken from reference TRBV14 and TRBJ1-5, reads EAGVTQFPSHSVIEKGQTVTLRCDPISGHDNLYWYRRVMGKEIKFLLHFVKESKQDESGMPNNRFLAERTGGTYSTLKVQPAELEDSGVYFCASSQDFHRGNNQPQHFGDGTRLSIL.

The chain combines TRBV7-2 with TRBJ2-7; 10 nucleotides line up with TRBD2. Trimming at V came to 11 bases and at J to 3 bases, leaving 7 bases not matched to a gene. Looked up from germline, CDR1 is SGHTA and CDR2 is FQGNSA. The CDR3 extends over 13 amino acids. The CDR3 DNA reads as TGTGCCGTCCGGTCTAGCGGGAGCTACGAGCAGTACTTC. Amino acid sequence: CAVRSSGSYEQYF.

There are many counts of this clonotype. The chain carries TRBV28 and TRBJ2-2, with 7 bases identical to TRBD1. The CDR3 totals 19 residues. Germline trimming cut 5 bases from V and 5 bases from J; bases unmatched to any gene: 20. CDR1 is MDHEN and CDR2 is SYDVKM in the germline V gene. CDR3 coding DNA: TGTGCCAGCAGTGCCGAATGGGGGCGACAGGGAGTATGGACCGGGGAGCTGTTTTTT. Translated: CASSAEWGRQGVWTGELFF.

V and J are TRBV30 and TRBJ2-7, with 11 bases identical to TRBD1. Trimming cost V 3 bases and J 4 bases; bases outside gene matches: 8. Germline CDR1 is GTSNPN and CDR2 is SVGIG (reference sequence). This CDR3 region has 15 residues. CDR3 residues: CAWRFGTGGVYEQYF. DNA for the CDR3: TGTGCCTGGAGGTTTGGGACAGGGGGTGTTTACGAGCAGTACTTC. Based on the CDR3 plus reference TRBV30 and TRBJ2-7, the full variable domain is SQTIHQWPATLVQPVGSPLSLECTVEGTSNPNLYWYRQAAGRGLQLLFYSVGIGQISSEVPQNLSASRPQDRQFILSSKKLLLSDSGFYLCAWRFGTGGVYEQYFGPGTRLTVT.

This clonotype was picked up many times. The chain employs TRBV28 and TRBJ2-3; 10 bases align to TRBD2. The CDR3 has 16 amino acids. V shed 4 bases and J 4 bases; nucleotides not matched to a gene: 8. The germline CDR1 and CDR2 sequences are MDHEN and SYDVKM. The CDR3 DNA reads TGTGCCAGCAGTTGGAGAATAGCGGGAGGTCCAGATACGCAGTATTTT. Protein: CASSWRIAGGPDTQYF.

The genes are TRBV4-1 and TRBJ2-4; D gene uncertain. The CDR3 length is 12 residues. V was shortened by 3 bases and J by 8 bases, with 8 bases between the two germline ends. Germline V gene lookup returns CDR1 MGHRA and CDR2 YSYEKL. The CDR3 loop reads CASSQVADIQYF. DNA of the CDR3: TGCGCCAGCAGCCAGGTCGCGGACATTCAGTACTTC.

This CDR3 is CASMGAARGDTQYF. CDR3 DNA sequence: TGTGCCAGCATGGGGGCCGCACGGGGAGATACGCAGTATTTT. V gene TRBV12-3 or TRBV12-4 combines with J gene TRBJ2-3; a weak D match, TRBD1 (6 bases). The length of the CDR3 is 14 residues. V was cut by 7 bases and J by 5 bases, with 16 bases left in between.

Note on this clonotype: With a much larger clone just one base away, this may be a read error. This chain uses TRBV12-3 or TRBV12-4 with TRBJ1-5; possible D gene TRBD2, 6 bases. The tail of the sequence fits TRBJ2-3 better, so the J call may be wrong. This CDR3 has 16 residues. CDR3 sequence reads: CASRPDAGNSNQPQYF. The CDR3 DNA reads as TGTGCCAGCAGGCCCGACGCGGGGAATAGCAATCAGCCCCAGTATTTT.